The 7 T cell receptor beta chains listed next were all sequenced from one sample in a study of cytomegalovirus exposure and HLA in healthy donors. Vbeta (60) and Jbeta (13) primers were used in the PCR. TCRdb's copy holds only in-frame clones and misses some; the assay was immunoSEQ multiplex PCR. The table gives over 90,000 clones; the top ten clones make up approximately 3.7% of it. The sample comprised PBMCs. These receptors all stem from a man in his forties in good health and CMV-seronegative.

The chain links TRBV5-5 to TRBJ2-5; possibly TRBD1 for D (5 bases). The CDR3 length is 14 residues. V lost 4 bases and J 1 base, leaving 11 bases between the germline ends. CDR1 and CDR2 from the germline V gene are SGHKS and YYEKEE (reference sequence). Here the CDR3 DNA reads TGTGCCAGCAGCACGCAGGGCCTCCAAGAGACCCAGTACTTC. It encodes CASSTQGLQETQYF.

The rearrangement uses TRBV7-2 and TRBJ2-7, with 7 nucleotides matching TRBD1. CDR3 length: 13 residues. Germline trimming cut 3 bases from V and 3 bases from J; bases unmatched to any gene: 2. CDR1 and CDR2 (germline): SGHTA, FQGNSA. The CDR3 sequence is CASSLGDSYEQYF. The DNA for the CDR3 is TGTGCCAGCAGCTTGGGGGACAGCTACGAGCAGTACTTC.

This sequence joins TRBV7-2 and TRBJ2-1, with 9 positions matching TRBD1. Germline V gene data show CDR1 as SGHTA and CDR2 as FQGNSA. This CDR3 contains 16 residues. The V segment lost 1 base and the J segment 4 bases; nucleotides outside the gene matches: 5. DNA of the CDR3: TGTGCCAGCAGCTTAGAAGGGACAGGGCGTTACAATGAGCAGTTCTTC. Protein sequence: CASSLEGTGRYNEQFF.

V is TRBV11-2 and J is TRBJ2-7; no firm D call. This CDR3 contains 12 residues. Trimming cost V 5 bases and J 9 bases, with 14 bases left between them. Germline assignment: CDR1 SGHAT and CDR2 FQNNGV. DNA for the CDR3: TGTGCCAGCAGCCCAGAGGTCCGGGTGCAGTACTTC. It encodes CASSPEVRVQYF.

The chain uses TRBV4-1 and TRBJ2-7; 11 nucleotides line up with TRBD2. Germline V gene lookup returns CDR1 MGHRA and CDR2 YSYEKL. The ends lost 1 base at V and 4 bases at J; junction bases unmatched: 3. The CDR3 runs to 15 residues. CDR3 in amino acids: CASSQVLAGGYEQYF. CDR3 DNA sequence: TGCGCCAGCAGCCAAGTTCTAGCGGGGGGATACGAGCAGTACTTC.

The V call is TRBV13, the J call TRBJ2-3; D is perhaps TRBD1 (6 bases). Trimming took off 7 bases at V and 0 bases at J, with 14 bases between the two ends. The CDR3 spans 15 residues. Per the germline V gene, CDR1 is PRHDT and CDR2 is FYEKMQ (reference sequence). CDR3 DNA sequence: TGTGCCAGCACCAGGGAGAGGGGGAGCACAGATACGCAGTATTTT. This gives the protein CASTRERGSTDTQYF.

The rearrangement joins TRBV5-4 to TRBJ1-4; possibly TRBD1 for D (6 bases). This CDR3 is built from 15 residues. The V end lost 0 bases, the J end lost 4 bases, and 10 bases lay between the germline ends. CDR1 SGHNT and CDR2 YYREEE come from the germline V gene (reference sequence). Here the CDR3 reads CASSLVQGGNEKLFF. The CDR3 nucleotides read TGTGCCAGCAGCTTGGTACAGGGCGGTAATGAAAAACTGTTTTTT.